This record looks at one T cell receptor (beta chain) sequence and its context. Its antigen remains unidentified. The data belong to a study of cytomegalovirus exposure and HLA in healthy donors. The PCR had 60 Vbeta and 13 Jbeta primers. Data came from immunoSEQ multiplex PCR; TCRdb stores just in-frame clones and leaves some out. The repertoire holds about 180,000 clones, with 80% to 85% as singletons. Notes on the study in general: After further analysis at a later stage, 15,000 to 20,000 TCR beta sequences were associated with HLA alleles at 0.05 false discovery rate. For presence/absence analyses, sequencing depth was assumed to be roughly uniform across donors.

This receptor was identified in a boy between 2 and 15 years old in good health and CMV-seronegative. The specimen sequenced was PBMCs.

The CDR3 is CAISDGAGTRSYEQYF. In DNA, the CDR3 is TGTGCCATCAGTGATGGTGCGGGAACGAGATCCTACGAGCAGTACTTC. The chain recombines TRBV10-3 with TRBJ2-7; weak D call: TRBD2 (6 bases). From germline, CDR1 is ENHRY and CDR2 SYGVKD. Trimming removed 3 bases from V and 1 base from J, with 16 bases in between. CDR3 length: 16 residues.